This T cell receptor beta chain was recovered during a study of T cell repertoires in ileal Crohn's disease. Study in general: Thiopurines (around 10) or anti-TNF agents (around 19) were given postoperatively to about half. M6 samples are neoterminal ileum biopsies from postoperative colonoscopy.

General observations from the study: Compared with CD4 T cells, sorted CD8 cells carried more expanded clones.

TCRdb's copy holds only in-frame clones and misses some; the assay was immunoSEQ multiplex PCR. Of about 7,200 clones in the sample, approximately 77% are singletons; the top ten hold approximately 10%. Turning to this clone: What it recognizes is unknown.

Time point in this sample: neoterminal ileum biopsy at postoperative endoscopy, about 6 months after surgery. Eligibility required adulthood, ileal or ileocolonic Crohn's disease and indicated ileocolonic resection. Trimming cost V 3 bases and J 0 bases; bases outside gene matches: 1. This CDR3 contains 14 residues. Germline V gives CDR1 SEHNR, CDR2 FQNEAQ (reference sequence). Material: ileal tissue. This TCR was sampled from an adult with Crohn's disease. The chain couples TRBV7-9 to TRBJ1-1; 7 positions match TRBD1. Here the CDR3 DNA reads TGTGCCAGCAGCTTGGGGACAGTGAACACTGAAGCTTTCTTT. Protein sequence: CASSLGTVNTEAFF. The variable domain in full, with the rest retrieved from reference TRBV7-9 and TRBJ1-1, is DTGVSQNPRHKITKRGQNVTFRCDPISEHNRLYWYRQTLGQGPEFLTYFQNEAQLEKSRLLSDRFSAERPKGSFSTLEIQRTEQGDSAMYLCASSLGTVNTEAFFGQGTRLTVV.